These T cell receptor beta chains were read from a single sample in a study of shared clonotypes between healthy human individuals. Some clones are missing from TCRdb's copy, which holds only in-frame ones; the method was immunoSEQ multiplex PCR. The sample lists 1.5 million to 2.5 million clones; approximately 95% were seen once. The sample was naive CD8+ T cells sorted from blood. These receptors came from a man younger than 35 in good health. The CDR3 runs from the conserved cysteine through the conserved F or W. D genes are given only for firm matches. Expanded clones get a size class; other rows say once, few or many, or leave the size out.

size: NA
D: NA
V: TRBV7-9
J: TRBJ2-3
CDR3: CASSSPQGSTDTQYF
DNA: TGTGCCAGCAGCTCACCCCAGGGGAGCACAGATACGCAGTATTTT

size: NA
D: NA
V: TRBV5-4
J: TRBJ2-7
CDR3: CASSTDTYEQYF
DNA: TGTGCCAGCAGCACCGACACCTACGAGCAGTACTTC

size: NA
D: NA
V: TRBV19
J: TRBJ1-5
CDR3: CASSIGGNQPQHF
DNA: TGTGCCAGTAGTATAGGGGGTAATCAGCCCCAGCATTTT

size: NA
D: NA
V: TRBV4-1
J: TRBJ1-1
CDR3: CASSHADLNTEAFF
DNA: TGCGCCAGCAGCCACGCGGACTTGAACACTGAAGCTTTCTTT

size: NA
D: NA
V: TRBV7-9
J: TRBJ1-1
CDR3: CASSLSGAEAFF
DNA: TGTGCCAGCAGCTTATCGGGCGCTGAAGCTTTCTTT

size: once
D: NA
V: TRBV4-3
J: TRBJ2-3
CDR3: CASSPSFTDTQYF
DNA: TGCGCCAGCAGCCCTTCTTTTACGGATACGCAGTATTTT

size: NA
D: NA
V: TRBV12-5
J: TRBJ2-7
CDR3: CASSLPPFTDYEQYF
DNA: TGTGCTAGTTCCTTACCCCCTTTTACCGACTACGAGCAGTACTTC

size: once
D: TRBD1
V: TRBV6-1
J: TRBJ1-1
CDR3: CASSPLGQGTAGAFF
DNA: TGTGCCAGCAGTCCCCTCGGACAGGGGACCGCCGGAGCTTTCTTT

size: NA
D: TRBD2
V: TRBV7-8
J: TRBJ2-7
CDR3: CASSRWGGGYEQYF
DNA: TGTGCCAGCAGCCGCTGGGGGGGAGGCTACGAGCAGTACTTC

size: few
D: NA
V: TRBV5-6
J: TRBJ2-7
CDR3: CASSLNYEQYF
DNA: TGTGCCAGCAGCTTGAACTACGAGCAGTACTTC

size: once
D: NA
V: TRBV29-1
J: TRBJ2-7
CDR3: CSASSDLGYEQYF
DNA: TGCAGCGCCTCCTCGGATTTGGGCTACGAGCAGTACTTC

size: NA
D: NA
V: TRBV7-2
J: TRBJ1-1
CDR3: CASSLERARGNTEAFF
DNA: TGTGCCAGCAGCTTAGAACGGGCCCGGGGGAACACTGAAGCTTTCTTT

size: NA
D: NA
V: TRBV11-2
J: TRBJ2-7
CDR3: CASSPAGDSISYEQYF
DNA: TGTGCCAGCAGCCCCGCCGGAGATTCTATCTCCTACGAGCAGTACTTC

size: once
D: NA
V: TRBV13
J: TRBJ1-2
CDR3: CASSLESAGYYGYTF
DNA: TGTGCCAGCAGCTTAGAGAGTGCAGGGTACTATGGCTACACCTTC

size: NA
D: NA
V: TRBV10-2
J: TRBJ1-5
CDR3: CASSSDSYSNQPQHF
DNA: TGCGCCAGCAGTTCGGACAGTTATAGCAATCAGCCCCAGCATTTT

size: NA
D: NA
V: TRBV6-1
J: TRBJ1-2
CDR3: CASSEGRDYGYTF
DNA: TGTGCCAGCAGTGAAGGCAGGGACTATGGCTACACCTTC

size: NA
D: TRBD1
V: TRBV2
J: TRBJ2-7
CDR3: CASSHDRGRDYEQYF
DNA: TGTGCCAGCAGCCATGACAGGGGGCGCGATTACGAGCAGTACTTC

size: NA
D: TRBD2
V: TRBV4-3
J: TRBJ2-7
CDR3: CASSQVRSGWYEQYF
DNA: TGCGCCAGCAGCCAAGTCCGTAGCGGGTGGTACGAGCAGTACTTC

size: NA
D: NA
V: TRBV7-8
J: TRBJ2-7
CDR3: CASSLQGGKPYEQYF
DNA: TGTGCCAGCAGCTTACAAGGGGGTAAGCCCTACGAGCAGTACTTC

size: NA
D: NA
V: TRBV7-9
J: TRBJ2-2
CDR3: CASSGQTNTGELFF
DNA: TGTGCCAGCAGCGGACAGACAAACACCGGGGAGCTGTTTTTT

size: NA
D: TRBD1
V: TRBV9
J: TRBJ1-6
CDR3: CATLVGTVDHNSPLHF
DNA: TGTGCCACCCTCGTCGGGACAGTGGATCATAATTCACCCCTCCACTTT

size: NA
D: TRBD1
V: TRBV7-2
J: TRBJ2-7
CDR3: CASDPGQGSEQYF
DNA: TGTGCCAGCGACCCGGGACAGGGATCCGAGCAGTACTTC

size: NA
D: NA
V: TRBV7-9
J: TRBJ2-1
CDR3: CASSLASGTGSNEQFF
DNA: TGTGCCAGCAGCTTAGCGTCCGGGACCGGAAGCAATGAGCAGTTCTTC